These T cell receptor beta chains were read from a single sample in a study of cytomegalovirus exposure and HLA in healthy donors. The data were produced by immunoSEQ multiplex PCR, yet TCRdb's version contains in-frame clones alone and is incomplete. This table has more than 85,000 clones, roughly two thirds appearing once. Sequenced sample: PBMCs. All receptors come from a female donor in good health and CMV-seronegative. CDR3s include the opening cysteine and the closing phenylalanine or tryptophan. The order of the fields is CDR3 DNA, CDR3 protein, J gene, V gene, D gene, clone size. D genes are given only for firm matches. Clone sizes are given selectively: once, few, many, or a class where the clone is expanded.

DNA: TGTGCCAGCAGCTTAGTAGGGGGACAGGGGGCAGAGGAGCAGTTCTTC
CDR3: CASSLVGGQGAEEQFF
J: TRBJ2-1
V: TRBV7-2
D: TRBD1
size: .

DNA: TGTGCCAGCAGCTCGGGACAGGGGTACAATGAGCAGTTCTTC
CDR3: CASSSGQGYNEQFF
J: TRBJ2-1
V: TRBV5-8
D: TRBD1
size: .

DNA: TGTGCCAGCAGTTTACCGCTAGCGGGATATAAAAACATTCAGTACTTC
CDR3: CASSLPLAGYKNIQYF
J: TRBJ2-4
V: TRBV28
D: TRBD2
size: few

DNA: TGCGCCAGCAGCCAAGGACAGGGTAGAGACACCATATATTTT
CDR3: CASSQGQGRDTIYF
J: TRBJ1-3
V: TRBV4-1
D: TRBD1
size: few

DNA: TGTGCCAGCAGTTCCACAGGGGGCGATGGCTACACCTTC
CDR3: CASSSTGGDGYTF
J: TRBJ1-2
V: TRBV7-3
D: TRBD1
size: .

DNA: TGTGCCAGCAACACAGCCTCTGGGGCCAACGTCCTGACTTTC
CDR3: CASNTASGANVLTF
J: TRBJ2-6
V: TRBV5-6
D: .
size: .

DNA: TGTGCCACCAGCAGAGAGTCAGGGGGCCTCTCTGGGGCCAACGTCCTGACTTTC
CDR3: CATSRESGGLSGANVLTF
J: TRBJ2-6
V: TRBV15
D: TRBD1
size: .

DNA: TGTGCCAGCAGCGACAGGGTGAACAATCAGCCCCAGCATTTT
CDR3: CASSDRVNNQPQHF
J: TRBJ1-5
V: TRBV7-2
D: TRBD1
size: .

DNA: TGTGCCAGCAGCCAATCGACTAGCGGGAGGGGTAACGAGCAGTACTTC
CDR3: CASSQSTSGRGNEQYF
J: TRBJ2-7
V: TRBV7-8
D: TRBD2
size: .

DNA: TGTGCCTGGACGCTAGGGGAAGGCACTGAAGCTTTCTTT
CDR3: CAWTLGEGTEAFF
J: TRBJ1-1
V: TRBV30
D: .
size: .

DNA: TGTGCCATCAGTGAGGCGAGGACAGCCAATCAGCCCCAGCATTTT
CDR3: CAISEARTANQPQHF
J: TRBJ1-5
V: TRBV10-3
D: .
size: .

DNA: TGCGCCAGCAGCCAAGATCTAAGGACACCCAGACTGTACTTC
CDR3: CASSQDLRTPRLYF
J: TRBJ2-7
V: TRBV4-1
D: .
size: once

DNA: TGTGCCTGGAGTGTACGGGGGAGCTACGAGCAGTACTTC
CDR3: CAWSVRGSYEQYF
J: TRBJ2-7
V: TRBV30
D: .
size: .

DNA: TGTGCCAGCAGTGTGGGGAGGCACACCGGGGAGCTGTTTTTT
CDR3: CASSVGRHTGELFF
J: TRBJ2-2
V: TRBV6-1
D: .
size: .

DNA: TGTGCCAGCTCACCGGGGGGAGAGACCCAGTACTTC
CDR3: CASSPGGETQYF
J: TRBJ2-5
V: TRBV18
D: .
size: .